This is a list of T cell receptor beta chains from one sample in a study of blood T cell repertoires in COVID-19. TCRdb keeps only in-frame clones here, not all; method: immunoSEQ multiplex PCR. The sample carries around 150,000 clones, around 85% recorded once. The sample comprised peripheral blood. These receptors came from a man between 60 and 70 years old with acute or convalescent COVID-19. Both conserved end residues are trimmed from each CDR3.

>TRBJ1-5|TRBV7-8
ASSHRGGGSNQPQH
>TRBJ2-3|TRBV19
ASGMRGWGTDTQY
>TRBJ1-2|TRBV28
ASSGGFNYGYT
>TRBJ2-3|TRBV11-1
ASSPRAGPRDTQY
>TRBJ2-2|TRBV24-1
ATSELGTGGNGELF
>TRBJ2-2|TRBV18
ASSSTSGRPGELF
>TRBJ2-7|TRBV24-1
ATGLAGINEQY
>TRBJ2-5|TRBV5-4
ASSSQGQETQY
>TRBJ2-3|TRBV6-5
ASRALGPDTQY
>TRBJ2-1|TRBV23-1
ASSHWQNNEQF
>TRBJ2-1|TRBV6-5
ARGSPNEQF
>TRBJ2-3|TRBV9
ASSVRGSSIGDTQY
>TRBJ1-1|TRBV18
ASSPQNAGQRTEAF
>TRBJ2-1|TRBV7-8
ASSLGAGGSISSYNEQF
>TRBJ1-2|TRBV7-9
ASSGQVGGNYGYT
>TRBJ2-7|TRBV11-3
ASSSRYAGTASYEQY
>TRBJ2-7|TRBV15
ATSRAPIPPGFSYEQY
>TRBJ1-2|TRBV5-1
ASNWGGSNYGYT
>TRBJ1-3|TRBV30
AWSGSGIGNTIY
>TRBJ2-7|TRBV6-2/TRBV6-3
ASSYERRWAYEQY
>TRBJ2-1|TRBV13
ASSLGLIRTSGIGEQF
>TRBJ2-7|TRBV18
ASSPLAGGSYEQY
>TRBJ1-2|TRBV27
ASREPGQGNGYT
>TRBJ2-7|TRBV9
ASSYEPGGNEQY
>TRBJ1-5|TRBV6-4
ASSDRSRSYSNQPQH
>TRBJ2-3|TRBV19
ASSIGGVGTDTQY
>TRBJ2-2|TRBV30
AWDNTLSGRPGELF
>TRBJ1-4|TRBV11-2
ASSIEGPGGKLF
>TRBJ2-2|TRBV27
ASSLRRGTGGLDTGELF
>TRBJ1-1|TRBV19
ASSITTGPGSAEAF
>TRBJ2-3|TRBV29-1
SVGSGTDTQY
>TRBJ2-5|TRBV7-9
ASSRGQGQETQY
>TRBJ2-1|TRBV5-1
ASTLSDRTYNEQF
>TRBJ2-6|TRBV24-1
ATSEYRAGANVLT
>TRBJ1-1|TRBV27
ASSLNRDTEAF
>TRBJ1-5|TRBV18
ASSPIGSGNNQPQH
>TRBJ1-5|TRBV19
ASSIRGGYSNQPQH
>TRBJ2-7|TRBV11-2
ASRYRTGRGY
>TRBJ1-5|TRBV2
ASSRQQQPQH
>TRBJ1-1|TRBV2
ASRQGERKAF
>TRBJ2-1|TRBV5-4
ASSFRTGGNEQF
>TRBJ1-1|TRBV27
ASSAGTGKMNTEAF
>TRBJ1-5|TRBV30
AWSGGGGNQPQH
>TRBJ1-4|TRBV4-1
ASSHVSKKLF
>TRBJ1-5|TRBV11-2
ASSPLGRGNQPQH
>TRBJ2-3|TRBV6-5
ASSQADTQY
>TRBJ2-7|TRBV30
AWRSGLNEQY
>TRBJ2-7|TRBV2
ASSEVSFGTPYEQY
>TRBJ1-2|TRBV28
ASSPAQAYGYT
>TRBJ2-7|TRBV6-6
ASSRGNSYEQY
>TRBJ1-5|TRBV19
ASSSPAPRTGYYQPQH
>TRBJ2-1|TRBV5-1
ASSQLAGTTEQF
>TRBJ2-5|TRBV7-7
ASSHTGVKTQY
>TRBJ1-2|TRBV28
ASTSPGMVGYT